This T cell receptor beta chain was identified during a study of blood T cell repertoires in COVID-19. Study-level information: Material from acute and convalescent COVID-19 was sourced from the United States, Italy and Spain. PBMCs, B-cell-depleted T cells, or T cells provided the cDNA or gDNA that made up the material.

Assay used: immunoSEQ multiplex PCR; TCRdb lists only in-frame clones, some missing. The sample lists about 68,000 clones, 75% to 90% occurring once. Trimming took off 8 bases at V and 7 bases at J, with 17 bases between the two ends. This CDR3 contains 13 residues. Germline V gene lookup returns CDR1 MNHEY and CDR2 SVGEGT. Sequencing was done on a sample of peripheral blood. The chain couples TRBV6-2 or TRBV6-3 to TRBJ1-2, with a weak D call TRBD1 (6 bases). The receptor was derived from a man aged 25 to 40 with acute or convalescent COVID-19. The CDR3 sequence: CASRPTGLGGYTF. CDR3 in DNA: TGTGCCAGCCGCCCGACAGGACTGGGTGGCTACACCTTC.